This TCR beta chain came from a study of Ad26.COV2.S vaccination and SARS-CoV-2 variants. As for the study in general: Ad26.COV2.S given intramuscularly, once or twice 56 days apart.

Treatment denoted: roughly 18 received Ad26.COV2.S at low or high dose, single or two shots; 5 received placebo; per-sample allocation not given. Repertoires come from day 63 after the first vaccine or placebo injection. Expressing Wuhan-strain SARS-CoV-2 spike, an Ad26 vector served as the vaccine. Regarding the study as a whole: Breadth of non-spike TCRs did not differ between vaccinees and placebo recipients.

The CDR3 runs to 16 residues. The trim removed 4 bases at V and 2 bases at J, leaving 7 bases unmatched. Germline V lookup: CDR1 LGHNT, CDR2 FRNRAP. About this clone: Its antigen remains unknown.

TCRdb keeps only in-frame clones here, not all; method: immunoSEQ multiplex PCR. The top ten clones hold 1.5% to 2% of a sample with a few hundred thousand clones, 80% to 95% of them seen once. This material consisted of peripheral blood, taken in a trial of Ad26.COV2.S vaccine versus placebo. The V gene is TRBV12-5, the J gene TRBJ2-5; 10 bases agree with TRBD1. This TCR was sampled from a person aged 18 to 65 who received the Ad26.COV2.S COVID-19 vaccine or a placebo. The CDR3 spells CASGWGDRGLQETQYF. The CDR3 coding sequence is TGTGCTAGTGGTTGGGGGGACAGGGGCCTTCAAGAGACCCAGTACTTC.